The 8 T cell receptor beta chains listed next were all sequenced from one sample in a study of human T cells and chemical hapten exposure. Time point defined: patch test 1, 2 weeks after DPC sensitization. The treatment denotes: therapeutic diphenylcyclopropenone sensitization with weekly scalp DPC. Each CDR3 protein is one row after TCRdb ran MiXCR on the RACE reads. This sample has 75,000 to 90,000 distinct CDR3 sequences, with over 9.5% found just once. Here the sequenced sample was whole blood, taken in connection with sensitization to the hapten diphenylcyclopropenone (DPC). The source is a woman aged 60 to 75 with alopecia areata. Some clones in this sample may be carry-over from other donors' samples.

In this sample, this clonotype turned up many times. The CDR3 nucleotides read TGCGCCAGCAGCTTGGTCTTCCGGGGCCTTAGTCCGTACACCTTC. It specifies CASSLVFRGLSPYTF. The chain has TRBV5-1 and TRBJ1-2, with a weak D call TRBD1 (5 bases). With 0 bases removed from V and 11 bases from J, the gap between germline ends came to 20 bases. The CDR3 sequence is 15 residues long. From germline, CDR1 is SGHRS and CDR2 YFSETQ.

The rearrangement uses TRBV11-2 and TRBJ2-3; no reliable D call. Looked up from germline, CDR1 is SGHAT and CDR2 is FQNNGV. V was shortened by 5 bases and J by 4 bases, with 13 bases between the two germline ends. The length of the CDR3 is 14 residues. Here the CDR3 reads CASSPALHADTQYF. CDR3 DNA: TGTGCCAGCAGCCCCGCGTTACACGCAGATACGCAGTATTTT. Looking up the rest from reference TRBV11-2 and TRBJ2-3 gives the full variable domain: EAGVAQSPRYKIIEKRQSVAFWCNPISGHATLYWYQQILGQGPKLLIQFQNNGVVDDSQLPKDRFSAERLKGVDSTLKIQPAKLEDSAVYLCASSPALHADTQYFGPGTRLTVL.

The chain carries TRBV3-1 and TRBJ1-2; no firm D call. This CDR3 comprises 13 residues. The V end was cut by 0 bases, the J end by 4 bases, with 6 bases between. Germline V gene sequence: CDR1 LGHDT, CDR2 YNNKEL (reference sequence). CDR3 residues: CASSQEGPYGYTF. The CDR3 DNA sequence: TGTGCCAGCAGCCAAGAAGGGCCCTATGGCTACACCTTC.

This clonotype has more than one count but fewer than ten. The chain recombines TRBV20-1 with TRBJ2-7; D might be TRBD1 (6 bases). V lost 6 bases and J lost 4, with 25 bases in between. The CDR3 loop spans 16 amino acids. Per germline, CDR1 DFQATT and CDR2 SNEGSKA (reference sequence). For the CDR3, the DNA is TGCAGTGCGCTCCAGGGGACGTCGGGGCCAAGGTACGAGCAGTACTTC. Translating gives CSALQGTSGPRYEQYF.

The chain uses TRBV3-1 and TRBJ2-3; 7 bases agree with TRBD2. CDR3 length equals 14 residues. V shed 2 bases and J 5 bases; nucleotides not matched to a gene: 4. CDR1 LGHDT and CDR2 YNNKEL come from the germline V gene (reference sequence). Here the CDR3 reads CASSQLTSLDTQYF. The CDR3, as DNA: TGTGCCAGCAGCCAATTGACTAGCTTAGATACGCAGTATTTT.

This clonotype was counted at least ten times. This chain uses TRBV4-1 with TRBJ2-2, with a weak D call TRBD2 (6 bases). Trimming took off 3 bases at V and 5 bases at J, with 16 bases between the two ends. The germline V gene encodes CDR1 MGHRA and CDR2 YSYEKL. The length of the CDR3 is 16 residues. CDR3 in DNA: TGCGCCAGCAGCCATCCCCTTCGGGGGAGGACCGGGGAGCTGTTTTTT. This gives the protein CASSHPLRGRTGELFF.

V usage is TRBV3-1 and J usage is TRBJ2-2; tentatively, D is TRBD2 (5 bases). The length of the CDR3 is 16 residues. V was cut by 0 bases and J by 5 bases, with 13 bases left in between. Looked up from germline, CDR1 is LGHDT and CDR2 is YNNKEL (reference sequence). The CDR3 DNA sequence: TGTGCCAGCAGCCAAGAATACGCCGGGAAGACCGGGGAGCTGTTTTTT. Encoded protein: CASSQEYAGKTGELFF.

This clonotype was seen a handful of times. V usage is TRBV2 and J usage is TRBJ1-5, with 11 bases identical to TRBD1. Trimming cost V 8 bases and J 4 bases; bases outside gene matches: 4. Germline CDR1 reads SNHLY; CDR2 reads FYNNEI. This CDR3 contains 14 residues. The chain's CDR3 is CASVGTGGNQPQHF. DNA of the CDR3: TGTGCCAGCGTCGGGACAGGGGGGAATCAGCCCCAGCATTTT.